The 32 T cell receptor beta chains below all came from one sample that was sequenced in a study of T-cell reconstitution after alpha-beta-depleted transplantation in children. TCRbeta library construction was performed incorporating unique molecular identifiers. TCRdb re-called the PCR reads with MiXCR, one entry per CDR3 protein. This repertoire shows 300,000 to 400,000 distinct CDR3 sequences, more than 10% found once; its top ten account for around 4.1%. The sample consisted of PBMCs, taken from the stem cell graft. These receptors originate from a human donor who donated a stem cell graft to a child with Fanconi anemia.

In this sample, this clonotype turned up many times. The gene calls are TRBV2 and TRBJ2-7; unclear D gene. Germline values: CDR1 SNHLY, CDR2 FYNNEI. The CDR3 sequence is 13 residues long. The CDR3 is CASSAHSSFEQYV. CDR3 in DNA: TGTGCCAGCAGTGCGCATTCTTCCTTCGAGCAGTACGTC.

This clonotype was detected many times. The chain is built from TRBV20-1 and TRBJ1-2; TRBD1 matches 7 bases. This CDR3 region has 12 residues. With V trimmed by 5 bases and J by 6 bases, 6 bases remained unmatched. In germline, CDR1 is DFQATT, CDR2 SNEGSKA (reference sequence). In DNA, the CDR3 is TGCAGTGCTTCAGGACAGGAGGATGGCTACACCTTC. This gives the protein CSASGQEDGYTF.

The V gene is TRBV11-2, the J gene TRBJ2-1; a possible D gene is TRBD2 (6 bases). Germline V gene sequence: CDR1 SGHAT, CDR2 FQNNGV. Trimming took 7 bases from V and 0 from J, leaving 19 bases between them. This CDR3 spans 17 amino acids. CDR3 DNA sequence: TGTGCCAGCATCCCCTCTGGTGGGGGGAGCTCCTACAATGAGCAGTTCTTC. It translates to CASIPSGGGSSYNEQFF.

In regard to this clonotype: One end of the junction is discordant with germline, which a read error may explain. V and J are TRBV12-3 or TRBV12-4 and TRBJ2-7, with D unclear. This CDR3 contains 12 residues. CDR3 sequence: CASSLSYRAVDF. As DNA, the CDR3 is TGTGCCAGCAGTTTATCGTACCGGGCAGTCGACTTC.

V gene TRBV5-1 combines with J gene TRBJ2-2; the match to TRBD1 covers 11 bases. This CDR3 has 15 residues. V lost 3 bases to trimming and J lost 4 bases; unmatched junction nucleotides: 2. Germline assignment: CDR1 SGHRS and CDR2 YFSETQ. DNA of the CDR3: TGCGCCAGCAGCTCCGGGACAGGGGGCACCGGGGAGCTGTTTTTT. The encoded protein is CASSSGTGGTGELFF.

This clonotype was picked up a small number of times. This chain links TRBV12-3 or TRBV12-4 with TRBJ2-1, with D possibly called TRBD1 or TRBD2 (5 bases each). The CDR3 consists of 16 residues. The ends were cut back, 7 bases at V and 8 bases at J, with 24 bases in the middle. The CDR3 DNA reads as TGTGCCAGCACCTTCTCGGGACCTAAAGGAGTGGATGAGCAGTTCTTC. Translating it yields CASTFSGPKGVDEQFF.

This clonotype was recorded a few times. The genes are TRBV12-3 or TRBV12-4 and TRBJ1-2; D unclear. This CDR3 has 13 residues. Trimming stripped 3 bases from V and 5 bases from J, with 10 bases between. CDR3 coding DNA: TGTGCCAGCAGTTTCGGTGCCGATTATGGCTACACCTTC. This codes for CASSFGADYGYTF.

This sequence joins TRBV20-1 and TRBJ2-1; 8 bases line up with TRBD2. Trimming cost V 1 base and J 2 bases; bases outside gene matches: 4. The CDR3 spans 15 residues. CDR1 and CDR2 from the germline V gene are DFQATT and SNEGSKA (reference sequence). CDR3 sequence: CSARVAGTTYNEQFF. The CDR3 nucleotides are TGCAGTGCTAGAGTAGCGGGAACCACCTACAATGAGCAGTTCTTC.

This CDR3 is CASSYSDRGHYEQYF. The CDR3 bases are TGTGCCAGCAGTTATTCGGACAGGGGGCACTACGAGCAGTACTTC. This rearrangement joins TRBV27 to TRBJ2-7; TRBD1 matches 11 bases. Germline CDR1 MNHEY, CDR2 SMNVEV (reference sequence). There are 15 residues in the CDR3. Unmatched junction bases numbered 5, after V lost 4 bases and J lost 3 bases.

The chain is built from TRBV12-3 or TRBV12-4 and TRBJ2-7, with a weak D call TRBD1 (6 bases). The CDR3 covers 14 residues. V was clipped by 1 base and J by 5 bases, with 12 bases between them. CDR3 sequence reads: CASSLGARGNEQYF. The DNA of the CDR3 is TGTGCCAGCAGTTTAGGGGCCAGGGGCAACGAGCAGTACTTC.

The chain couples TRBV7-9 to TRBJ2-2; 7 nucleotides line up with TRBD1. CDR1 and CDR2 (germline): SEHNR, FQNEAQ (reference sequence). The CDR3 spans 15 residues. V gave up 5 bases and J gave up 5 bases; unmatched junction bases: 8. CDR3 loop: CASSGEGARTGELFF. The CDR3 nucleotides read TGTGCCAGCAGCGGCGAGGGGGCTAGGACCGGGGAGCTGTTTTTT.

This clonotype was detected only a few times. The V and J genes are TRBV12-3 or TRBV12-4 and TRBJ1-2; D might be TRBD1 (6 bases). The CDR3 totals 12 residues. V was clipped by 5 bases and J by 6 bases, with 10 bases between them. The CDR3 nucleotides read TGTGCCAGCAGTAAGACAGGCCATGGCTACACCTTC. The encoded protein is CASSKTGHGYTF.

The table lists this clonotype with a few counts. The J gene is TRBJ1-2, the V gene TRBV29-1, with D maybe TRBD1 (5 bases). Germline CDR1 is SQVTM and CDR2 is ANQGSEA. The length of the CDR3 is 13 residues. Trimming took 5 bases from V and 1 from J, leaving 11 bases between them. The CDR3 spells CSVHSDSNYGYTF. CDR3 DNA: TGCAGCGTTCATAGCGACAGTAACTATGGCTACACCTTC.

The V gene is TRBV5-1, the J gene TRBJ1-2, with 11 bases lining up with TRBD1. Germline V lookup: CDR1 SGHRS, CDR2 YFSETQ. The CDR3 length is 16 residues. Losses at the gene ends were 1 base for V and 7 bases for J; bases not matched to a gene: 9. In DNA form, the CDR3 reads TGCGCCAGCAGCTTGAATCTCGGGACAGGGGGATTTGGCTACACCTTC. It codes for CASSLNLGTGGFGYTF.

This clonotype was picked up a small number of times. The V call is TRBV28, the J call TRBJ2-7; weak D call: TRBD1 (6 bases). Trimming shortened V by 8 bases and J by 1 base, and 12 bases separated the two germline ends. The CDR3 consists of 13 residues. CDR1 and CDR2 (germline): MDHEN, SYDVKM. The CDR3: CASGNGQSYEQYV. CDR3 DNA: TGTGCCAGCGGGAATGGACAGTCCTACGAGCAGTACGTC.

In this sample, this clonotype turned up many times. The chain has TRBV10-1 and TRBJ2-2, with D possibly TRBD2 on 5 matching bases. The CDR3 length is 13 residues. Per germline, CDR1 WNHNN and CDR2 SYGVQD (reference sequence). V was clipped by 6 bases and J by 8 bases, with 13 bases between them. CDR3 coding DNA: TGCGCCAGCAGGGAGGACGTGAGTGGGGAGCTGTTTTTT. This sequence encodes CASREDVSGELFF.

This clonotype was seen repeatedly, ten times or more. The chain uses TRBV29-1 and TRBJ2-1; 9 nucleotides line up with TRBD1. This CDR3 region has 15 residues. The junction had 6 bases not matched to a gene; V was cut back by 5 bases and J by 1 base. Germline CDR1 is SQVTM and CDR2 is ANQGSEA. The CDR3 sequence: CSVIGTGLSYNEQFF. CDR3 nucleotide sequence: TGCAGCGTTATAGGGACAGGGCTTTCCTACAATGAGCAGTTCTTC.

This clonotype was seen many times. The genes are TRBV6-2 or TRBV6-3 and TRBJ2-3; D could derive from TRBD1 or TRBD2 (5 bases each). This CDR3 contains 14 residues. Germline assignment: CDR1 MNHEY and CDR2 SVGEGT. V was trimmed by 6 bases and J by 1 base, leaving 11 bases between them. For the CDR3, the DNA is TGTGCCAGCAGGCCGGGACCTGGCACAGATACGCAGTATTTT. It is translated as CASRPGPGTDTQYF.

This clonotype showed up just a few times. V and J are TRBV4-3 and TRBJ2-3, with a possible D match to TRBD1 (5 bases). The CDR3 spans 15 residues. Germline V gene data show CDR1 as LGHNA and CDR2 as YSLEER. The ends were cut back, 4 bases at V and 6 bases at J, with 17 bases in the middle. CDR3 amino acids: CASSPRVGEVDTQYF. The CDR3 nucleotides read TGCGCCAGCAGCCCCAGGGTCGGAGAGGTGGATACGCAGTATTTT.

In its sample, this clonotype was seen a few times. The CDR3 DNA sequence: TGCGCCAGCAGCCCGGACCTAGCCTCCTACAATGAGCAGTTCTTC. Its translation: CASSPDLASYNEQFF. The gene calls are TRBV5-1 and TRBJ2-1; D is possibly TRBD2 (5 bases). The CDR3 totals 15 residues. V was clipped by 4 bases and J by 0 bases, with 11 bases between them. Germline CDR1 reads SGHRS; CDR2 reads YFSETQ.

The rearrangement links TRBV6-1 to TRBJ2-2; a possible D gene is TRBD2 (5 bases). The CDR3 length is 16 residues. CDR1 is MNHNS and CDR2 is SASEGT in the germline V gene. The V end was cut by 5 bases, the J end by 7 bases, with 20 bases between. The CDR3 protein is CASSLYVDSPLGELFF. The CDR3 DNA is TGTGCCAGCAGTCTCTATGTGGACTCCCCTCTCGGGGAGCTGTTTTTT.

There are many counts of this clonotype. The V and J genes are TRBV3-1 and TRBJ2-3; 7 bases line up with TRBD2. The germline CDR1 and CDR2 sequences are LGHDT and YNNKEL (reference sequence). CDR3 length equals 15 residues. The trim removed 2 bases at V and 1 base at J, leaving 3 bases unmatched. The CDR3 DNA sequence: TGTGCCAGCAGCCAATGGCTAGCGGGCACAGATACGCAGTATTTT. Protein sequence: CASSQWLAGTDTQYF.

This clonotype was detected ten times or more. The chain has TRBV12-3 or TRBV12-4 and TRBJ2-2; the match to TRBD1 covers 9 bases. V gave up 8 bases and J gave up 4 bases; unmatched junction bases: 2. The CDR3 contains 13 residues. The CDR3 DNA sequence: TGTGCCAGCTGGACAGGGGCCACCGGGGAGCTGTTTTTT. Encoded protein: CASWTGATGELFF.

V and J are TRBV6-1 and TRBJ1-1; maybe TRBD1 (5 bases). This CDR3 spans 15 amino acids. Trimming took 6 bases from V and 1 from J, leaving 15 bases between them. Germline CDR1 MNHNS, CDR2 SASEGT. The CDR3 nucleotides read TGTGCCAGCAGACTATTAGGGACCGGGAACACTGAAGCTTTCTTT. The encoded protein is CASRLLGTGNTEAFF.

This clonotype was seen a handful of times. The chain has TRBV29-1 and TRBJ2-2, with D maybe TRBD1 (6 bases). CDR1 and CDR2 from the germline V gene are SQVTM and ANQGSEA. The CDR3 spans 12 residues. The V end lost 4 bases, the J end lost 4 bases, and 7 bases lay between the germline ends. As DNA, the CDR3 is TGCAGCGTTGGGACAGTCACCGGGGAGCTGTTTTTT. Translated: CSVGTVTGELFF.

The V call is TRBV7-2, the J call TRBJ2-5; D gene ambiguous. In germline, CDR1 is SGHTA, CDR2 FQGNSA. This CDR3 has 15 amino acids. V lost 5 bases and J 4 bases, leaving 17 bases between the germline ends. This CDR3 reads CASSTRTRTIETQYF. The CDR3 nucleotides are TGTGCCAGCAGCACCCGAACACGGACCATAGAGACCCAGTACTTC.

In this sample, this clonotype turned up a few times. The rearrangement uses TRBV6-1 and TRBJ1-5, with TRBD1 matching 12 bases. The trim removed 8 bases at V and 5 bases at J, leaving 7 bases unmatched. Looked up from germline, CDR1 is MNHNS and CDR2 is SASEGT. The CDR3 loop spans 15 amino acids. The CDR3 region has the DNA TGTGCCAGCGAGACCGGGACAGGGGGCTATCAGCCCCAGCATTTT. This gives the protein CASETGTGGYQPQHF.

There are a few counts of this clonotype. In DNA, the CDR3 is TGTGCCAGCAGCCAAGTAAACCCCGGGGAGCTGTTTTTT. Translating gives CASSQVNPGELFF. V gene TRBV3-1 combines with J gene TRBJ2-2; no clear D gene. CDR1 and CDR2 from the germline V gene are LGHDT and YNNKEL (reference sequence). This CDR3 is built from 13 residues. Trimming shortened V by 1 base and J by 6 bases, and 6 bases separated the two germline ends.

This chain links TRBV4-2 with TRBJ2-2; D ambiguous. V lost 0 bases and J 0 bases, leaving 14 bases between the germline ends. The CDR3 sequence is 18 residues long. Germline CDR1 is LGHNA and CDR2 is YNFKEQ. The CDR3, as DNA: TGTGCCAGCAGCCAAGAACACGAAATAGCCGCGAACACCGGGGAGCTGTTTTTT. This codes for CASSQEHEIAANTGELFF.

This clonotype has a count of ten or more. The gene calls are TRBV20-1 and TRBJ1-1; no clear D gene. Germline lookup yields CDR1 DFQATT and CDR2 SNEGSKA (reference sequence). V dropped 5 bases and J dropped 1 base, with 8 bases sitting between them. The CDR3 is 12 amino acids. CDR3: CSAPRENTEAFF. Here the CDR3 DNA reads TGCAGTGCTCCACGAGAGAACACTGAAGCTTTCTTT.

The chain carries TRBV2 and TRBJ2-2; D uncertain. V was trimmed by 6 bases and J by 6 bases, leaving 14 bases between them. From germline, CDR1 is SNHLY and CDR2 FYNNEI. This CDR3 has 14 residues. CDR3 nucleotide sequence: TGTGCCAGCAGGGGATTTGGGTCGGCCGGGGAGCTGTTTTTT. It specifies CASRGFGSAGELFF.

The V gene is TRBV12-3 or TRBV12-4, the J gene TRBJ2-1; 8 nucleotides line up with TRBD2. This CDR3 has 14 residues. V was clipped by 7 bases and J by 8 bases; unmatched bases: 10. The CDR3 bases are TGTGCCAGCACCCTCCCGGGACTAGTCCATGAGCAGTTCTTC. Translating gives CASTLPGLVHEQFF.